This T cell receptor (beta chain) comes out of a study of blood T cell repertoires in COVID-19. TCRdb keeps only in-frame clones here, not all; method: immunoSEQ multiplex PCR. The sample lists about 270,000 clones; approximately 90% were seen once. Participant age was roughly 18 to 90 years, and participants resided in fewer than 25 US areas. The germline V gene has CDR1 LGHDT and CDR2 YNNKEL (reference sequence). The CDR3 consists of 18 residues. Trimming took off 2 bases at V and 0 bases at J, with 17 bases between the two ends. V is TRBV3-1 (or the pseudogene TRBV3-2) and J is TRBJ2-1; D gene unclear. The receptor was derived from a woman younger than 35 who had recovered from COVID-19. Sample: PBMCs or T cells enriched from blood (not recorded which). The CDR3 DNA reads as TGTGCCAGCAGCCAACCCTATGCGGCTCAGAGCTCCTACAATGAGCAGTTCTTC. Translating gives CASSQPYAAQSSYNEQFF.